The entry below describes one T cell receptor (beta chain). Its antigen is still unknown. Every patient experienced relapse after autologous stem cell transplantation, and brentuximab vedotin exposure varied. Purified CD4+ T cells were obtained from thawed PBMCs through magnetic negative selection. This CDR3 is built from 17 residues. Trimming cost V 7 bases and J 3 bases, with 22 bases left between them. CDR1 and CDR2 from the germline V gene are LNHDA and SQIVND (reference sequence). The data were taken from a study of PD-1 blockade in classical Hodgkin lymphoma. On the study more broadly: A 3 mg/kg intravenous dose of nivolumab was received by patients every 2 weeks.

Study-level points and caveats: Newly diagnosed patients had baseline TCR diversity that was reportedly lower than that of healthy donors. Unlike CD8+ TCR diversity, which did not rise significantly by C4D1, CD4+ TCR diversity did. Baseline diversity was lower in partial responders and progressors than complete responders.

The assay was immunoSEQ multiplex PCR, and TCRdb's table has in-frame clones only and misses some. Here the sample spans about 35,000 clones, approximately 92% being singletons. The chain recombines TRBV19 with TRBJ1-5; tentative D call: TRBD1 (5 bases). The source is a human donor with classical Hodgkin lymphoma. The sequences come from CD4+ T cells from blood, collected at baseline. CDR3: CASTPWRGVGDNQPQHF. For the CDR3, the DNA is TGTGCCAGTACCCCTTGGAGGGGTGTCGGGGACAATCAGCCCCAGCATTTT.